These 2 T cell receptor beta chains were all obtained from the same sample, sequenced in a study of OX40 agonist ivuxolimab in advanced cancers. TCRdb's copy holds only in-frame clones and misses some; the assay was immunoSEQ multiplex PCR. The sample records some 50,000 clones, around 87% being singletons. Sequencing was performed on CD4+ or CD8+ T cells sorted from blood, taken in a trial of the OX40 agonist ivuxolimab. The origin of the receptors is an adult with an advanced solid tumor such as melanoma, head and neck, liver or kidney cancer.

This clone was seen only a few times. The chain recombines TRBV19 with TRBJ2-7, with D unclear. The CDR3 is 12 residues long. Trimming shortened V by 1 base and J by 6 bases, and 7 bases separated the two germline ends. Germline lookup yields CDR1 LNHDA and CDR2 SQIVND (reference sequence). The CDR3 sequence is CASSIGRAEQYF. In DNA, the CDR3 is TGTGCCAGTAGTATAGGCCGGGCCGAGCAGTACTTC.

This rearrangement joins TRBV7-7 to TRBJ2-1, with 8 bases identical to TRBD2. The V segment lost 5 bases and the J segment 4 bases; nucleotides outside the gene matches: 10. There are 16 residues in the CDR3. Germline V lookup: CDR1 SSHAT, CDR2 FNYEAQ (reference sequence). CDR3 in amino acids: CASSPLTSDIYNEQFF. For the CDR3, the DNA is TGTGCCAGCAGCCCCTTGACTAGCGATATATACAATGAGCAGTTCTTC.